The 5 T cell receptor beta chains given below trace back to one sample, sequenced in a study of CD8+ T cells in alopecia areata. Extraction and reverse transcription of RNA yielded cDNA as the sequencing template. Clones were read by immunoSEQ multiplex PCR, and TCRdb kept only the in-frame ones, dropping some. Captured here are around 100,000 clones, none seen once; the top ten comprise about 18%. Source material: lesional skin. These receptors were collected from a C3H/HeJ mouse with alopecia areata. The strain's MHC type: H2-k.

This clone was found a few times. Mouse germline and gene names are used. The CDR3 goes on 4 residues after the read ends, and that part is filled in from the germline J gene. The chain is built from TRBV13-1 and TRBJ2-5, with TRBD2 identical over 8 bases. The germline gives CDR1 NSHNY, CDR2 SYGAGN. Germline trimming cut 0 bases from V and 0 bases from J; bases unmatched to any gene: 3. The CDR3 totals 16 residues. The CDR3 loop is CASSDALGDNQDTQYF. The covered CDR3 bases are TGTGCCAGCAGTGATGCACTGGGGGATAACCAAGAC.

A remark on this clone: TCRdb's protein and the translated DNA diverge at residue 10; the protein reported here is the translation of the DNA. This may stem from a read error, because a much larger clone lies one nucleotide away. Genes and germline are mouse. The DNA ends 3 residues before the CDR3 does, and the rest of the CDR3 is filled in from the germline J gene. The genes are TRBV19 and TRBJ1-6, with 9 bases fitting TRBD1. TRBJ1-6 belongs to the ORF category, with a function that is uncertain. The junction had 2 bases not matched to a gene; V was cut back by 5 bases and J by 8 bases. The germline CDR1 and CDR2 sequences are FNHDT and SITEND (reference sequence). This CDR3 spans 13 amino acids. Here the CDR3 reads CASRTGGDSPLYF. CDR3 DNA (partial): TGTGCCAGCAGGACAGGGGGGGATTCGCCC.

In its sample, this clone was seen a few times. Genes and germline come from the mouse. CDR3 region: CAGQGNTEVFF. The CDR3 bases that were read are TGTGCCGGACAGGGGAACACA. V gene TRBV13-2 combines with J gene TRBJ1-1; 8 bases are shared with TRBD1. The read gets to within 4 residues of the CDR3 end, and the germline J gene fills in the rest. The germline gives CDR1 NNHNN, CDR2 SYGAGS (reference sequence). V lost 10 bases and J lost 1; bases outside the gene matches: 0. The CDR3 runs to 11 residues.

About this clone itself: The gene symbols are mouse symbols. Read coverage stops 4 residues before the CDR3 terminus; the germline J gene supplies the remainder. The chain recombines TRBV19 with TRBJ2-7; tentative D call: TRBD1 (6 bases). Trimming left V 1 base short and J 3 bases short, with 14 bases between. This CDR3 is built from 15 residues. Germline V gene lookup returns CDR1 FNHDT and CDR2 SITEND (reference sequence). This CDR3 reads CASSITQRDIYEQYF. The CDR3 DNA, read in part, is TGTGCCAGCAGTATAACCCAAAGGGACATCTAT.

Of note for this clone: Gene names and germline refer to mouse. Read sequence stops 4 residues before the CDR3 end, and the germline J gene provides the missing end. Additional DNA sequences in this sample encode the identical CDR3. The rearrangement links TRBV13-1 to TRBJ2-1; 8 bases line up with TRBD2. Germline assignment: CDR1 NSHNY and CDR2 SYGAGN. Losses at the gene ends were 4 bases for V and 1 base for J; bases not matched to a gene: 4. The CDR3 sequence is 15 residues long. The sequenced part of the CDR3 DNA is TGTGCCAGCAGTCCCGGGACTGGAAACTATGCT. Translation: CASSPGTGNYA. The complete CDR3 protein is CASSPGTGNYAEQFF.